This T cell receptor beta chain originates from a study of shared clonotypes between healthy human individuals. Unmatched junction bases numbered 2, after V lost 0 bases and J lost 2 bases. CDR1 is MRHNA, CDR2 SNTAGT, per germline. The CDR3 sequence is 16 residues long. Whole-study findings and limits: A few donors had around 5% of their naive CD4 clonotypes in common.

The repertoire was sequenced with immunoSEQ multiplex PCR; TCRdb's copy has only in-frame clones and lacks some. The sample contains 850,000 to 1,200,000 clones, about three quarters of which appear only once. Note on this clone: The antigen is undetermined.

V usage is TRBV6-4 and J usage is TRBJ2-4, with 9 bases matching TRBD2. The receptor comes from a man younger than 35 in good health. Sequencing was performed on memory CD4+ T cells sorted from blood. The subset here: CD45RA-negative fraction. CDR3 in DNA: TGTGCCAGCAGTGACTCGGGACTAGCTACCAAAAACATTCAGTACTTC. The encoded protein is CASSDSGLATKNIQYF.